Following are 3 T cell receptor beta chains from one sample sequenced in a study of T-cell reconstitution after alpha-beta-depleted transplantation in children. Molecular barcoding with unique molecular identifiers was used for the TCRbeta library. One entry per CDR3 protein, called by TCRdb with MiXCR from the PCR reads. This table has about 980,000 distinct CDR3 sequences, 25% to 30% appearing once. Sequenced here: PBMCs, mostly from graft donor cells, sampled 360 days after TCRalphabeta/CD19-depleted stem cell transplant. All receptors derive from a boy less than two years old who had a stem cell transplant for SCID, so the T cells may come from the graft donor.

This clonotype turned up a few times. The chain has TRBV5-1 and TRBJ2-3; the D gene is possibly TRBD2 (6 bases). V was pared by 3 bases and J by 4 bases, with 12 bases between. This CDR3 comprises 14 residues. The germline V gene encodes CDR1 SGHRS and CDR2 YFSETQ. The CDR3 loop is CASSSPREADTQYF. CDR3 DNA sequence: TGCGCCAGCAGCTCGCCGAGGGAGGCAGATACGCAGTATTTT.

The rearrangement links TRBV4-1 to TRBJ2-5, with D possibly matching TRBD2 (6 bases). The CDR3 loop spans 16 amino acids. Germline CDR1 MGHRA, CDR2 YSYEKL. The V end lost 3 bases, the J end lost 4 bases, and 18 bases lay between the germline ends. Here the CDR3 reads CASSHPSGLDTETQYF. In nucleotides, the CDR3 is TGCGCCAGCAGCCACCCCTCGGGACTGGATACAGAGACCCAGTACTTC.

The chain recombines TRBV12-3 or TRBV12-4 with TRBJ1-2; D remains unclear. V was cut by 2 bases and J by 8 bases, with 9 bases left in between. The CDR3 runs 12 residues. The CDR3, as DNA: TGTGCCAGCAGTTTACGCGCAAAGGGCTACACCTTC. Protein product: CASSLRAKGYTF.